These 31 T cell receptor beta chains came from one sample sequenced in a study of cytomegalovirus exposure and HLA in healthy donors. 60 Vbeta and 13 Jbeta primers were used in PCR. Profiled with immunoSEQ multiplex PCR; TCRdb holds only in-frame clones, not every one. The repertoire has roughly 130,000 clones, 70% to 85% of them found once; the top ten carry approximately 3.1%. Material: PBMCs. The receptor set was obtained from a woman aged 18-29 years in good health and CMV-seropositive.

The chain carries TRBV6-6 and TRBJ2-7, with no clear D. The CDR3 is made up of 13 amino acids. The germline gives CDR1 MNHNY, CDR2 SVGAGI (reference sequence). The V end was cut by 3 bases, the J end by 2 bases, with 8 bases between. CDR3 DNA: TGTGCCAGCAGTTATTCAGGTGCCTACGAGCAGTACTTC. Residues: CASSYSGAYEQYF.

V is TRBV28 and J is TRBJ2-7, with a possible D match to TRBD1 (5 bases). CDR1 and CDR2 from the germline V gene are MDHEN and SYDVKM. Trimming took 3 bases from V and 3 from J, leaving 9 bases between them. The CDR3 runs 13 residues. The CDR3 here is CASSLADNYEQYF. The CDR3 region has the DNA TGTGCCAGCAGTTTGGCGGACAACTACGAGCAGTACTTC. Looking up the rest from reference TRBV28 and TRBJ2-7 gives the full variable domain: DVKVTQSSRYLVKRTGEKVFLECVQDMDHENMFWYRQDPGLGLRLIYFSYDVKMKEKGDIPEGYSVSREKKERFSLILESASTNQTSMYLCASSLADNYEQYFGPGTRLTVT.

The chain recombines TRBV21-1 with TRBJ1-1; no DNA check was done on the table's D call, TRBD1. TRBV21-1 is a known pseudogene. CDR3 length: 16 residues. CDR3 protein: CASSTNRQGRNTEAFF. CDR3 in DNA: TGTGCCAGCAGCACGAACCGACAGGGGAGGAACACTGAAGCTTTCTTT.

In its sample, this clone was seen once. The CDR3 here is CASSYGRTYEQYF. CDR3 DNA: TGTGCCAGCAGTTACGGCAGGACCTACGAGCAGTACTTC. The V call is TRBV6-5, the J call TRBJ2-7; D call uncertain. Trimming stripped 2 bases from V and 2 bases from J, with 7 bases between. This CDR3 region has 13 residues. Germline values: CDR1 MNHEY, CDR2 SVGAGI.

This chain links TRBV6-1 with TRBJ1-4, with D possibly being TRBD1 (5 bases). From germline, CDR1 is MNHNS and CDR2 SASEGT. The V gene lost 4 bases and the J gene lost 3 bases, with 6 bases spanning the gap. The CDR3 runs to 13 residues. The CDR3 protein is CASSAGPNEKLFF. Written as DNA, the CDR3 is TGTGCCAGCAGTGCAGGGCCTAATGAAAAACTGTTTTTT.

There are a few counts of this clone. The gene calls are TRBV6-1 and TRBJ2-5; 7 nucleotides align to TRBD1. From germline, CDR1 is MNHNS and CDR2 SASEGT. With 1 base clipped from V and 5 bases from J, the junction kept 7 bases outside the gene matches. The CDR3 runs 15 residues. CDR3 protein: CASSEVRGRRETQYF. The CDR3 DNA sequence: TGTGCCAGCAGTGAAGTAAGGGGGCGCAGGGAGACCCAGTACTTC.

The CDR3 DNA sequence: TGTGCCACCACAGGGGAGGTGGAAACCGGGGAGCTGTTTTTT. Translating it yields CATTGEVETGELFF. The chain uses TRBV2 and TRBJ2-2; possibly TRBD1 for D (7 bases). The germline V gene encodes CDR1 SNHLY and CDR2 FYNNEI. CDR3 length: 14 residues. V lost 10 bases, J lost 5 bases, and 17 bases lay in between. Combining the CDR3 with reference TRBV2 and TRBJ2-2 gives the whole variable domain EPEVTQTPSHQVTQMGQEVILRCVPISNHLYFYWYRQILGQKVEFLVSFYNNEISEKSEIFDDQFSVERPDGSNFTLKIRSTKLEDSAMYFCATTGEVETGELFFGEGSRLTVL.

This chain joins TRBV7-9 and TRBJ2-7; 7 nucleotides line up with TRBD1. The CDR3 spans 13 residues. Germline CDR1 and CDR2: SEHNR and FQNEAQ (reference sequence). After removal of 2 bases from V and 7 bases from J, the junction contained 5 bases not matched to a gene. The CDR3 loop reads CASSLLTGREQYF. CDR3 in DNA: TGTGCCAGCAGCTTATTGACAGGGCGAGAGCAGTACTTC. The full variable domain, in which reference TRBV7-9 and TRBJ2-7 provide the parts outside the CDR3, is DTGVSQNPRHKITKRGQNVTFRCDPISEHNRLYWYRQTLGQGPEFLTYFQNEAQLEKSRLLSDRFSAERPKGSFSTLEIQRTEQGDSAMYLCASSLLTGREQYFGPGTRLTVT.

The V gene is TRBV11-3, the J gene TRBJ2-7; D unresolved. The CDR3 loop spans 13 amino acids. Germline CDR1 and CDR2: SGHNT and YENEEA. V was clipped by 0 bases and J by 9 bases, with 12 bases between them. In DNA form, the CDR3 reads TGTGCCAGCAGCTTAGAAGGTGGGCGTCCGCAGTACTTC. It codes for CASSLEGGRPQYF.

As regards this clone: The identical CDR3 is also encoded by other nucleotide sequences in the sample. The CDR3 nucleotides read TGTGCCAGCAGTGAAGGCGGGGGGTCCTACAATGAGCAGTTCTTC. It specifies CASSEGGGSYNEQFF. The V call is TRBV6-1, the J call TRBJ2-1; 8 bases agree with TRBD2. J lost 1 base, V lost 1 base, and 0 bases had no gene match. Per germline, CDR1 MNHNS and CDR2 SASEGT. The CDR3 is 15 residues long.

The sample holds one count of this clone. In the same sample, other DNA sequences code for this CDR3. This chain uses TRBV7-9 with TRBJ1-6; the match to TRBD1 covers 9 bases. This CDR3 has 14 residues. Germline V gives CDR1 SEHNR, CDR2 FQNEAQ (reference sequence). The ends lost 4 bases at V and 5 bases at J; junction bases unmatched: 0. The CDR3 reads CASSWDRDNSPLHF. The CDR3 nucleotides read TGTGCCAGCAGCTGGGACAGGGATAATTCACCCCTCCACTTT.

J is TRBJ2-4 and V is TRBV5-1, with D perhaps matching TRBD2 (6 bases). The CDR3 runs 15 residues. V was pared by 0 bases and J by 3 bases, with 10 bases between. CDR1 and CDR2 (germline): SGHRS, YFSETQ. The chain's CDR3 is CASSLEWGVKNIQYF. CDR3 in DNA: TGCGCCAGCAGCTTGGAATGGGGGGTCAAAAACATTCAGTACTTC.

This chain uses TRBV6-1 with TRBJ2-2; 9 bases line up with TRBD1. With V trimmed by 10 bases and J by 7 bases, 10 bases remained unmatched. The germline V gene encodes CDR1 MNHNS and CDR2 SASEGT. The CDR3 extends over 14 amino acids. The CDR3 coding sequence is TGTGCCACCACGGGACAGGGCATCGTCGGGGAGCTGTTTTTT. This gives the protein CATTGQGIVGELFF.

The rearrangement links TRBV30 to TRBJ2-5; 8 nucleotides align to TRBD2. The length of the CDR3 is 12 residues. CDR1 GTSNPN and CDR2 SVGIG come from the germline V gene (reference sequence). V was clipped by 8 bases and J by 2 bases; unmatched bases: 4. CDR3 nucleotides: TGTGCCCGGGGGGGATTACAAGAGACCCAGTACTTC. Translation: CARGGLQETQYF.

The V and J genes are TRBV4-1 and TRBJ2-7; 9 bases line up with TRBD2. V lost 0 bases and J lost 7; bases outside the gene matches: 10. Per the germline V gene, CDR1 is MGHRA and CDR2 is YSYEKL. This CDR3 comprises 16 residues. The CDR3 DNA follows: TGCGCCAGCAGCCAAGAAGGGAAAGCGGGGGGCGGTGAGCAGTACTTC. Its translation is CASSQEGKAGGGEQYF.

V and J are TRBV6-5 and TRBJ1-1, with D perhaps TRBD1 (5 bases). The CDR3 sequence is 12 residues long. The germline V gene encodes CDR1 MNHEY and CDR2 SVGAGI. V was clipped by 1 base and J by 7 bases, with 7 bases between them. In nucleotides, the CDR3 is TGTGCCAGCAGTTACTGGAGGGGTGAAGCTTTCTTT. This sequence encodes CASSYWRGEAFF.

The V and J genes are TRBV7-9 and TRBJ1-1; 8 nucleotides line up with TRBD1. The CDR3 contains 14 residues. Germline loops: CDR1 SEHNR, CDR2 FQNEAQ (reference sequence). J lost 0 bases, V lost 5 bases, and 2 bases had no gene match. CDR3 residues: CASSRTGMNTEAFF. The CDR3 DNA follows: TGTGCCAGCAGCCGGACAGGGATGAACACTGAAGCTTTCTTT.

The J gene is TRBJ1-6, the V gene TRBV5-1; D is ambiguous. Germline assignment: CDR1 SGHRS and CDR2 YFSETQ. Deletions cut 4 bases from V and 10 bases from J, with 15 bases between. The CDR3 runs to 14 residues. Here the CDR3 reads CASSPGRRGSPLHF. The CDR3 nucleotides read TGCGCCAGCAGCCCCGGGAGGAGAGGATCACCCCTCCACTTT.

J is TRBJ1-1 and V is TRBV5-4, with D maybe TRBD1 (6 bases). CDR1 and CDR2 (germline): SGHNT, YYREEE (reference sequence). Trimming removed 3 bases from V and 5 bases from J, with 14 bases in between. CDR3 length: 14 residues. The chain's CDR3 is CASSWGQFETEAFF. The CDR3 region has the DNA TGTGCCAGCAGCTGGGGACAATTCGAGACTGAAGCTTTCTTT. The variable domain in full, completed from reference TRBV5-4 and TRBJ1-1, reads ETGVTQSPTHLIKTRGQQVTLRCSSQSGHNTVSWYQQALGQGPQFIFQYYREEENGRGNFPPRFSGLQFPNYSSELNVNALELDDSALYLCASSWGQFETEAFFGQGTRLTVV.

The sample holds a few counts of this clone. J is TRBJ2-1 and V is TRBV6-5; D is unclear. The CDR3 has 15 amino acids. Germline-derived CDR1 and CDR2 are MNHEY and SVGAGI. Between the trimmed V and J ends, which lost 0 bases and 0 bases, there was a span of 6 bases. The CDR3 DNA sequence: TGTGCCAGCAGTTACTCCCTGAGCTCCTACAATGAGCAGTTCTTC. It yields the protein CASSYSLSSYNEQFF.

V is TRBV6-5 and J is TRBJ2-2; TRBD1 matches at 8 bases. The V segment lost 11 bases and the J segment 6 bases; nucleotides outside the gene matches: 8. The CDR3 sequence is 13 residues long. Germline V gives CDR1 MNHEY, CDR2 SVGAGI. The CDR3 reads CAGRRTGPGELFF. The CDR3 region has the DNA TGTGCCGGCCGGAGGACAGGGCCCGGGGAGCTGTTTTTT.

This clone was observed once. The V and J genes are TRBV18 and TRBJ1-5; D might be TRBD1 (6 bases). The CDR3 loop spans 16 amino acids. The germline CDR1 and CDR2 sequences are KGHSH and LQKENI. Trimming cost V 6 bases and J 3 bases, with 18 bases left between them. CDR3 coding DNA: TGTGCCAGCTCGACTGAGGCAGGGGTGGCCAATCAGCCCCAGCATTTT. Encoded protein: CASSTEAGVANQPQHF.

The DNA for the CDR3 is TGTGCCTGGGTCTCAATGGGACTAGCCACCTCCCAGTACTTC. It specifies CAWVSMGLATSQYF. The rearrangement joins TRBV30 to TRBJ2-7; 9 nucleotides agree with TRBD2. Germline CDR1 GTSNPN, CDR2 SVGIG (reference sequence). J lost 10 bases, V lost 5 bases, and 15 bases had no gene match. The CDR3 is 14 residues long.

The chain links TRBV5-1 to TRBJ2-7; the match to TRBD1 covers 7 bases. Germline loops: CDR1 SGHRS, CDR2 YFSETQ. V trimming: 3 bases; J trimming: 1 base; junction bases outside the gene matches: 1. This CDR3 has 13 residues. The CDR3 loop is CASSWDRSYEQYF. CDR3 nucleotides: TGCGCCAGCAGCTGGGACAGATCCTACGAGCAGTACTTC.

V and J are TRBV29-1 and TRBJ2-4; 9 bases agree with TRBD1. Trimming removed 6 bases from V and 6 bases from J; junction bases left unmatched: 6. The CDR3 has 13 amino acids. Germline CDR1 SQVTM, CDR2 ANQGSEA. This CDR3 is CSVKQGAGNIQYF. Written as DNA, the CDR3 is TGCAGCGTGAAACAGGGGGCAGGAAACATTCAGTACTTC.

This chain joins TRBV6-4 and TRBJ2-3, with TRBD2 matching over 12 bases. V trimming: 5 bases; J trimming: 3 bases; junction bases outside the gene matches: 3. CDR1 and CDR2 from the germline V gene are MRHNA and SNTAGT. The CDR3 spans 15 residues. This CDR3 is CASSLLAGGTDTQYF. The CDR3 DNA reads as TGTGCCAGCAGTCTCCTAGCGGGGGGGACAGATACGCAGTATTTT.

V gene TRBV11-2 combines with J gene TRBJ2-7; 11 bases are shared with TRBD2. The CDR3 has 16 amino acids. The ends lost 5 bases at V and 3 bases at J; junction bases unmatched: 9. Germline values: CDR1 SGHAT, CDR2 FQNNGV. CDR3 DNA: TGTGCCAGCAGCGCCAGGACTAGCGGGTTACGCTACGAGCAGTACTTC. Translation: CASSARTSGLRYEQYF.

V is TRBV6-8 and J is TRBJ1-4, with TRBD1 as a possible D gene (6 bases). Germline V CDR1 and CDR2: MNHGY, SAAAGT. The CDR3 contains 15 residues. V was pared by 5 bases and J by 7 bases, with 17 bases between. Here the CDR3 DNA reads TGTGCCAGCAGTCATATAGGGGGGGGACGTGAAAAACTGTTTTTT. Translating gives CASSHIGGGREKLFF.

The CDR3 region has the DNA TGCAGTGCTAGAAGGGACAGGGAGCAGTTCTTC. It encodes CSARRDREQFF. The rearrangement joins TRBV20-1 to TRBJ2-1; TRBD1 matches 8 bases. Germline V CDR1 and CDR2: DFQATT, SNEGSKA (reference sequence). The CDR3 extends over 11 amino acids. V trimming: 2 bases; J trimming: 10 bases; junction bases outside the gene matches: 1.

CDR3 coding DNA: TGTGCCAGTAGTATCTCGGGGATCGAAGAAAAACTGTTTTTT. As protein: CASSISGIEEKLFF. The chain recombines TRBV19 with TRBJ1-4; D uncertain. Deletions cut 3 bases from V and 8 bases from J, with 13 bases between. The CDR3 runs to 14 residues. Per the germline V gene, CDR1 is LNHDA and CDR2 is SQIVND (reference sequence). Supplemented by reference TRBV19 and TRBJ1-4, the full variable domain reads DGGITQSPKYLFRKEGQNVTLSCEQNLNHDAMYWYRQDPGQGLRLIYYSQIVNDFQKGDIAEGYSVSREKKESFPLTVTSAQKNPTAFYLCASSISGIEEKLFFGSGTQLSVL.

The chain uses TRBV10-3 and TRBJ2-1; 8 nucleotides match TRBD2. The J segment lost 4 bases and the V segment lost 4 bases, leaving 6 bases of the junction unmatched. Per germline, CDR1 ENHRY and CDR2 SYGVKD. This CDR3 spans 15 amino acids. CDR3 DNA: TGTGCCATCAGTGCAACGGGGGGGTGGTACAATGAGCAGTTCTTC. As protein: CAISATGGWYNEQFF.